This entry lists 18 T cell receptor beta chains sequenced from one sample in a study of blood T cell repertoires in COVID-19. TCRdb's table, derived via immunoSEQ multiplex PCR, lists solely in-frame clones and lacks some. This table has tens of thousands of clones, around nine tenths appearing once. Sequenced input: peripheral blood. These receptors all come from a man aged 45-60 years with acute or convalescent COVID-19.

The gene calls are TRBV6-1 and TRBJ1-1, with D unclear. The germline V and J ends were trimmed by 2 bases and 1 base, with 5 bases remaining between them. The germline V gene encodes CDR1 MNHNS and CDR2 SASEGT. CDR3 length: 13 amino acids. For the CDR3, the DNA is TGTGCCAGCAGTGAATCGGGGAACACTGAAGCTTTCTTT. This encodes CASSESGNTEAFF.

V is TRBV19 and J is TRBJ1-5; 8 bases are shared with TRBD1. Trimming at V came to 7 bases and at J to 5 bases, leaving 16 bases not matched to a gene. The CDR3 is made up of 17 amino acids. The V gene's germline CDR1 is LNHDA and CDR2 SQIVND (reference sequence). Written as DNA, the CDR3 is TGTGCCAGTACTACCGCCTGGACAGGGAAGTTGGATCAGCCCCAGCATTTT. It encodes CASTTAWTGKLDQPQHF.

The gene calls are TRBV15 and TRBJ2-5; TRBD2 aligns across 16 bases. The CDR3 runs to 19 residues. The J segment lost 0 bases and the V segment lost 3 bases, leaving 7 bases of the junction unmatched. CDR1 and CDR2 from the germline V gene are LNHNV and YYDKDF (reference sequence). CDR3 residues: CATSSGTSGGAVYQETQYF. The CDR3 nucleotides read TGTGCCACCAGCAGCGGGACTAGCGGGGGGGCCGTGTACCAAGAGACCCAGTACTTC.

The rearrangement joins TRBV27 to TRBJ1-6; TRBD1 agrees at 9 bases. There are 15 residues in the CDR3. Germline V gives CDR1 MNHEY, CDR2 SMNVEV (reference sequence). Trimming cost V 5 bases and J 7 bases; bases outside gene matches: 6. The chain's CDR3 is CASSAGDRVNSPLHF. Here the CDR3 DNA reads TGTGCCAGCAGTGCCGGGGACAGGGTGAATTCACCCCTCCACTTT.

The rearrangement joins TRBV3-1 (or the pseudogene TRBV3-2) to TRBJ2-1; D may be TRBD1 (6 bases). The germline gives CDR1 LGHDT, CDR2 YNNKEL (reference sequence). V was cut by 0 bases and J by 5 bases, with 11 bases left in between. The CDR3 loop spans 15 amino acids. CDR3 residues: CASSQDSPGDNEQFF. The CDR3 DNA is TGTGCCAGCAGCCAAGATAGTCCAGGGGACAATGAGCAGTTCTTC.

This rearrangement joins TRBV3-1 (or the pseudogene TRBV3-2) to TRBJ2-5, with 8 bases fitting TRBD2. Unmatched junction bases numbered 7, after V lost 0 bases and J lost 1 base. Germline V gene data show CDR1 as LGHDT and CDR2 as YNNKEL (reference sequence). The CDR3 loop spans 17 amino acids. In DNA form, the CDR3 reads TGTGCCAGCAGCCAAGAATTCGGTAGCGGGGTCCAAGAGACCCAGTACTTC. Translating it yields CASSQEFGSGVQETQYF.

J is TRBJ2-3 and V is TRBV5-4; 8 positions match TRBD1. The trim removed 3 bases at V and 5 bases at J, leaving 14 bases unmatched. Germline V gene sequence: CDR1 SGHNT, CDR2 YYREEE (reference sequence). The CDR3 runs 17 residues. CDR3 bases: TGTGCCAGCAGCTCCTACCCAGGGGGCGCATTTGAAGATACGCAGTATTTT. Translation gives CASSSYPGGAFEDTQYF.

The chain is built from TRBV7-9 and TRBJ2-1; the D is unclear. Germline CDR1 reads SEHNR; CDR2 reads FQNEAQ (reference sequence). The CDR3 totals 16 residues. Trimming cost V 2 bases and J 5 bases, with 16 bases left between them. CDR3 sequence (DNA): TGTGCCAGCAGCTTACACGGCAGGAAGCCGCACAATGAGCAGTTCTTC. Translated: CASSLHGRKPHNEQFF.

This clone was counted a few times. In DNA, the CDR3 is TGCGCCAGCAGCTTTCTGACTAGCGAGAACACAGATACGCAGTATTTT. This encodes CASSFLTSENTDTQYF. The V and J genes are TRBV5-1 and TRBJ2-3; 8 positions match TRBD2. The V gene's germline CDR1 is SGHRS and CDR2 YFSETQ. This CDR3 has 16 residues. The J segment lost 2 bases and the V segment lost 2 bases, leaving 7 bases of the junction unmatched.

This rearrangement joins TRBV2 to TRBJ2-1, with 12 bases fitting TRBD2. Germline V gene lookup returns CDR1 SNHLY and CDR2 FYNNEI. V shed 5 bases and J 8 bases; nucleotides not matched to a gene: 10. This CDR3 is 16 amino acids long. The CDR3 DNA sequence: TGTGCCAGCAGTCCTAGCGGGAGGGCCGAGCAGTATGAGCAGTTCTTC. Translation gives CASSPSGRAEQYEQFF.

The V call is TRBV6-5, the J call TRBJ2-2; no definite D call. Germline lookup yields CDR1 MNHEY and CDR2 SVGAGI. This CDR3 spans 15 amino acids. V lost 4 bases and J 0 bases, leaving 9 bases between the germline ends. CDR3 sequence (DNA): TGTGCCAGCAGTTTTGGAGCATCGAACACCGGGGAGCTGTTTTTT. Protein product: CASSFGASNTGELFF.

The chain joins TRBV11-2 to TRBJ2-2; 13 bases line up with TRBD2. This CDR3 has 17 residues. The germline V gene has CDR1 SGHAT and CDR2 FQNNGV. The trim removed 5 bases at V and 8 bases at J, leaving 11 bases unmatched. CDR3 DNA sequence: TGTGCCAGCAGCCCGATCGTACTAGCGGGGGGGTCGGGGGAGCTGTTTTTT. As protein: CASSPIVLAGGSGELFF. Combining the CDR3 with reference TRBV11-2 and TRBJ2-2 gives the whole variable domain EAGVAQSPRYKIIEKRQSVAFWCNPISGHATLYWYQQILGQGPKLLIQFQNNGVVDDSQLPKDRFSAERLKGVDSTLKIQPAKLEDSAVYLCASSPIVLAGGSGELFFGEGSRLTVL.

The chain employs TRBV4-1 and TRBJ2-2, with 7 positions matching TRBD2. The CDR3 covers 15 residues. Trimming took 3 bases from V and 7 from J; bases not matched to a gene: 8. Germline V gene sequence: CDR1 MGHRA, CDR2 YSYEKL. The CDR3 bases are TGCGCCAGCAGCCATTCCGGACTAGAAGGCGGGGAGCTGTTTTTT. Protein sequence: CASSHSGLEGGELFF.

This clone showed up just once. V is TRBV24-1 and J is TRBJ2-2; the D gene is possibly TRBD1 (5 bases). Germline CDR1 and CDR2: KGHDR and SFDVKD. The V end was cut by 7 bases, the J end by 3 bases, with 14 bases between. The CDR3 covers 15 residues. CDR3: CATSLSTDYTGELFF. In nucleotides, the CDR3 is TGTGCCACCAGCCTCTCGACAGACTACACCGGGGAGCTGTTTTTT.

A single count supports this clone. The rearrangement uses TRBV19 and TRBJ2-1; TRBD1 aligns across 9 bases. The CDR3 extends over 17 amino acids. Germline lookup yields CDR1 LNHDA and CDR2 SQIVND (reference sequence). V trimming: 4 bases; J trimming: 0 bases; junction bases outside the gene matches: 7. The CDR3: CASSSGQGRSSYNEQFF. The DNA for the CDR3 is TGTGCCAGTAGTAGCGGACAGGGGCGAAGCTCCTACAATGAGCAGTTCTTC.

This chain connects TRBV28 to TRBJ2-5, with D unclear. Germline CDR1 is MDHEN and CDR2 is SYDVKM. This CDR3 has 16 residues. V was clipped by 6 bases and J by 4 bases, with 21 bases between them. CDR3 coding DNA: TGTGCCAGCAGCTACCTCAGGCGCTTGGGTGGAGAGACCCAGTACTTC. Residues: CASSYLRRLGGETQYF. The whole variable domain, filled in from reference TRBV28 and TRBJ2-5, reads DVKVTQSSRYLVKRTGEKVFLECVQDMDHENMFWYRQDPGLGLRLIYFSYDVKMKEKGDIPEGYSVSREKKERFSLILESASTNQTSMYLCASSYLRRLGGETQYFGPGTRLLVL.

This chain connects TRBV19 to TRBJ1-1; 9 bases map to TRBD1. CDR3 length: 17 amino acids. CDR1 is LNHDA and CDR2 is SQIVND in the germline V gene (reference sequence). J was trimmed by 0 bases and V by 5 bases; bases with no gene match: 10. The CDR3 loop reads CASSLSGTGRMNTEAFF. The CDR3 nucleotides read TGTGCCAGTAGTCTATCCGGGACAGGGAGGATGAACACTGAAGCTTTCTTT.

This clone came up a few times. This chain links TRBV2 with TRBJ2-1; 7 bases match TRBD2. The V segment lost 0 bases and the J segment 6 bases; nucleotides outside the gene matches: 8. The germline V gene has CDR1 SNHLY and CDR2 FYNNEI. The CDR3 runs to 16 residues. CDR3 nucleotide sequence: TGTGCCAGCAGTGAAGCGCTAGGGAGGGGTATCAATGAGCAGTTCTTC. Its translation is CASSEALGRGINEQFF.